This T cell receptor beta chain was identified during a study of shared clonotypes between healthy human individuals. Notes on the study in general: What naive subsets generally showed was a larger estimated richness than memory subsets showed.

To note about this clone: What it recognizes is unknown.

Germline-derived CDR1 and CDR2 are SGHDT and YYEEEE. This CDR3 contains 15 residues. The V end was cut by 3 bases, the J end by 3 bases, with 13 bases between. Methods used by the authors: There were no quality scores in the junction-only immunoSEQ sequences, so filtering differed. The data were produced by immunoSEQ multiplex PCR, yet TCRdb's version contains in-frame clones alone and is incomplete. V, J and clone size were drawn from that table, and D and trimming were deduced from the DNA. The sample yields 2 million to 2.5 million clones, more than 85% seen once. Source material: naive CD4+ T cells from PBMCs. Subset in this sample: CD45RA+ positively selected. The chain recombines TRBV5-6 with TRBJ1-5; D unclear. The sequence came from a man aged 18 to 29 in good health. Some clones in this sample may be carry-over from other donors' samples. The CDR3 is CASSWRGSLNQPQHF. CDR3 nucleotides: TGTGCCAGCAGCTGGAGAGGGAGCCTCAATCAGCCCCAGCATTTT.